This passage covers 30 T cell receptor beta chains from one sample sequenced in a study of molecular identifiers for immune sequencing clone quantification. TCRdb passed the PCR reads through MiXCR, listing each CDR3 protein once. The sample holds a few hundred thousand distinct CDR3 sequences, 25% seen once. Sequenced: naive CD8+ T cells from blood, with Jurkat cell RNA spiked in. Subset: FACS-sorted CD8+CD4-CCR7+CD45RA+ naive T cells. Receptors were obtained from a human donor in good health. Some libraries in this study had Jurkat cell RNA spiked in.

Many counts were recorded for this clonotype. This sequence joins TRBV12-3 or TRBV12-4 and TRBJ1-1, with D possibly TRBD1 on 6 matching bases. Trimming left V 0 bases short and J 4 bases short, with 12 bases between. This CDR3 is 15 amino acids long. CDR3 nucleotides: TGTGCCAGCAGTTTAGCGCTAACAGGGAGCACTGAAGCTTTCTTT. As protein: CASSLALTGSTEAFF.

Note on this clonotype: At one end, the junction sequence differs from germline, possibly due to a read error. This rearrangement joins TRBV5-6 to TRBJ2-3, with TRBD2 identical over 7 bases. The CDR3 has 12 amino acids. Per the germline V gene, CDR1 is SGHDT and CDR2 is YYEEEE. The CDR3 DNA reads as TGTGCCAGCAGCTTGATTCCGACTAGCACGGATTTT. It translates to CASSLIPTSTDF.

To note about this clonotype: At one end, the junction sequence differs from germline, possibly due to a read error. The chain uses TRBV20-1 and TRBJ1-3; 7 nucleotides match TRBD1. The CDR3 covers 17 residues. CDR1 and CDR2 from the germline V gene are DFQATT and SNEGSKA (reference sequence). CDR3 coding DNA: TGCAGTGCCAGATCCGCGACAGGGAATGTATTTGGAGACACCATATATTTT. This gives the protein CSARSATGNVFGDTIYF.

Notes on this clonotype: This is likely a read error, given that the CDR3 carries no conserved phenylalanine or tryptophan at its end. The V gene is TRBV19, the J gene TRBJ2-7, with a possible D match to TRBD2 (6 bases). Germline V lookup: CDR1 LNHDA, CDR2 SQIVND (reference sequence). V lost 5 bases, J lost 5 bases, and 10 bases lay in between. This CDR3 is 12 amino acids long. CDR3 protein: CASSFAGNEQYL. The CDR3 bases are TGTGCCAGTAGTTTCGCGGGGAACGAGCAGTACCTC.

This clonotype was counted only a few times. This chain joins TRBV5-8 and TRBJ2-5; 9 positions agree with TRBD1. The V and J ends lost 3 bases and 0 bases, in that order; junction bases with no gene match: 3. In germline, CDR1 is SGHTS, CDR2 YDEGEE. The CDR3 runs to 15 residues. CDR3 amino acids: CASSSQGADQETQYF. The CDR3 DNA is TGTGCCAGCAGCTCACAGGGGGCGGACCAAGAGACCCAGTACTTC.

The rearrangement joins TRBV30 to TRBJ2-7; tentative D call: TRBD2 (7 bases). Trimming left V 2 bases short and J 6 bases short, with 14 bases between. This CDR3 spans 13 amino acids. Germline V gene data show CDR1 as GTSNPN and CDR2 as SVGIG (reference sequence). CDR3 DNA sequence: TGTGCCTGGAGTATTGGGGAGGGGGTCGAGCAGTACTTC. Residues: CAWSIGEGVEQYF.

Note on this clonotype: One base away lies a much larger clone, so this may be a sequencing read error. The chain recombines TRBV12-3 or TRBV12-4 with TRBJ1-4; D is perhaps TRBD1 (5 bases). CDR3 length equals 17 residues. Trimming took 5 bases from V and 0 from J, leaving 16 bases between them. DNA for the CDR3: TGTGCCAGCAGTCTTATGGAGGGGATAGCAACTAATGAAAAACTGTTTTTT. It encodes CASSLMEGIATNEKLFF.

This clonotype was observed at least ten times. This sequence joins TRBV29-1 and TRBJ2-2, with a weak D call TRBD2 (5 bases). There are 12 residues in the CDR3. The V gene lost 3 bases and the J gene lost 7 bases, with 9 bases spanning the gap. CDR1 and CDR2 (germline): SQVTM, ANQGSEA. The CDR3, as DNA: TGCAGCGTTGAGAGGGATGACGGGGAGCTGTTTTTT. Residues: CSVERDDGELFF.

In this sample, this clonotype turned up many times. The genes are TRBV2 and TRBJ1-2; weak D call: TRBD1 (5 bases). Trimming took 6 bases from V and 3 from J, leaving 5 bases between them. From germline, CDR1 is SNHLY and CDR2 FYNNEI. The CDR3 runs to 11 residues. CDR3 in amino acids: CASSRDYGYTF. CDR3 DNA sequence: TGTGCCAGCAGCAGGGACTATGGCTACACCTTC.

This clonotype has a count of ten or more. V usage is TRBV5-1 and J usage is TRBJ2-7, with D unclear. CDR3 length equals 13 residues. V was pared by 0 bases and J by 5 bases, with 9 bases between. The V gene's germline CDR1 is SGHRS and CDR2 YFSETQ. CDR3 sequence reads: CASSLGQHDEQYF. As DNA, the CDR3 is TGCGCCAGCAGCTTGGGACAACATGACGAGCAGTACTTC. The complete variable domain, with remaining parts taken from reference TRBV5-1 and TRBJ2-7, reads KAGVTQTPRYLIKTRGQQVTLSCSPISGHRSVSWYQQTPGQGLQFLFEYFSETQRNKGNFPGRFSGRQFSNSRSEMNVSTLELGDSALYLCASSLGQHDEQYFGPGTRLTVT.

There are a few counts of this clonotype. The CDR3 is CASSLEQGVNNEQFF. The CDR3 DNA sequence: TGTGCCAGCAGCTTAGAACAGGGAGTAAACAATGAGCAGTTCTTC. J is TRBJ2-1 and V is TRBV11-2; TRBD1 is a possible D gene (6 bases). There are 15 residues in the CDR3. V was pared by 0 bases and J by 5 bases, with 11 bases between. CDR1 and CDR2 (germline): SGHAT, FQNNGV.

Note on this clonotype: The germline gene is not matched at one end of the junction; a read error may be the cause. The V call is TRBV10-2, the J call TRBJ2-7; D is possibly TRBD1 (6 bases). The germline CDR1 and CDR2 sequences are WSHSY and SAAADI. The CDR3 consists of 11 residues. The DNA for the CDR3 is TGCGCCACTCAAGGGGGATACGAGCAGTGCTTC. Translated: CATQGGYEQCF.

This clonotype came up a few times. The chain's CDR3 is CSADEGTYEQYF. CDR3 DNA sequence: TGCAGTGCCGACGAGGGAACCTACGAGCAGTACTTC. The chain carries TRBV20-1 and TRBJ2-7, with D maybe TRBD2 (5 bases). This CDR3 has 12 amino acids. The V end was cut by 6 bases, the J end by 2 bases, with 11 bases between. Germline lookup yields CDR1 DFQATT and CDR2 SNEGSKA (reference sequence).

V usage is TRBV30 and J usage is TRBJ1-1, with a possible D match to TRBD1 (6 bases). Trimming left V 6 bases short and J 4 bases short, with 27 bases between. CDR3 length: 17 amino acids. Germline V CDR1 and CDR2: GTSNPN, SVGIG (reference sequence). The CDR3 bases are TGTGCCTGCCAGTACCTACCGGGGACAAGGACGAGCACTGAAGCTTTCTTT. The encoded protein is CACQYLPGTRTSTEAFF.

V gene TRBV13 combines with J gene TRBJ2-1, with 8 bases lining up with TRBD2. The CDR3 is made up of 17 amino acids. Germline V lookup: CDR1 PRHDT, CDR2 FYEKMQ (reference sequence). J gave up 5 bases and V 5 bases, and 14 bases lay outside the gene matches. DNA of the CDR3: TGTGCCAGCAGCCCCTCGCTAGCGGGCCCTAGACACAATGAGCAGTTCTTC. Its protein is CASSPSLAGPRHNEQFF.

As concerns this clonotype: This could be a read error, since a much larger clone is one nucleotide away. The rearrangement joins TRBV20-1 to TRBJ2-7; D is undetermined. The CDR3 has 12 amino acids. Looked up from germline, CDR1 is DFQATT and CDR2 is SNEGSKA (reference sequence). CDR3 coding DNA: TGCAGTGCTCCCCGCAGTACCTACGCGCAGTACTTC. Translation: CSAPRSTYAQYF.

This clonotype occurred many times. The chain couples TRBV29-1 to TRBJ1-1, with 7 nucleotides matching TRBD1. V shed 6 bases, J shed 5 bases, and the junction held 15 bases outside the gene matches. Germline assignment: CDR1 SQVTM and CDR2 ANQGSEA. The CDR3 extends over 15 amino acids. The CDR3 spells CSVVDRTEKGTEAFF. In nucleotides, the CDR3 is TGCAGCGTCGTGGACAGGACCGAAAAGGGGACTGAAGCTTTCTTT.

This clonotype was seen once. A clone one base away is much larger, so this may be a read error. The V gene is TRBV5-1, the J gene TRBJ2-7, with TRBD1 identical over 7 bases. Germline V gene lookup returns CDR1 SGHRS and CDR2 YFSETQ. This CDR3 has 13 amino acids. Trimming at V came to 6 bases and at J to 9 bases, leaving 12 bases not matched to a gene. CDR3 sequence: CASTGQLKAGQYF. In nucleotides, the CDR3 is TGCGCCAGCACGGGACAGCTTAAGGCCGGGCAGTACTTC.

The chain joins TRBV3-1 to TRBJ1-1; D gene uncertain. V shed 3 bases and J shed 4 bases, with 9 bases lying between them. The CDR3 spans 13 residues. Germline V gene data show CDR1 as LGHDT and CDR2 as YNNKEL (reference sequence). The CDR3 region is CASSHPYSTEAFF. CDR3 nucleotide sequence: TGTGCCAGCAGCCATCCCTATTCCACTGAAGCTTTCTTT.

This clonotype was seen a single time. The chain uses TRBV2 and TRBJ1-2; 7 positions agree with TRBD1. Germline values: CDR1 SNHLY, CDR2 FYNNEI. There are 14 residues in the CDR3. V was clipped by 4 bases and J by 3 bases; unmatched bases: 5. The DNA of the CDR3 is TGTGCCAGCAGTGGTCCGACAGGGCACTATGGCTACACCTTC. Protein product: CASSGPTGHYGYTF.

This clonotype was seen repeatedly, ten times or more. This chain joins TRBV28 and TRBJ1-3; 7 nucleotides agree with TRBD1. Losses at the gene ends were 5 bases for V and 4 bases for J; bases not matched to a gene: 14. The length of the CDR3 is 17 residues. Germline values: CDR1 MDHEN, CDR2 SYDVKM. CDR3 sequence: CASSLTSQGNYGNTIYF. The CDR3 nucleotides read TGTGCCAGCAGTCTCACTTCACAGGGGAATTACGGAAACACCATATATTTT.

The V gene is TRBV27, the J gene TRBJ2-3; TRBD2 matches at 7 bases. This CDR3 is 17 amino acids long. The V gene end was trimmed by 2 bases and the J gene end by 3 bases; junction bases not matched to a gene: 11. The V gene's germline CDR1 is MNHEY and CDR2 SMNVEV (reference sequence). CDR3 DNA: TGTGCCAGCAGTTTAATACGCCGGGAGGAGGGGACAGATACGCAGTATTTT. This sequence encodes CASSLIRREEGTDTQYF.

This clonotype was seen more than once but under ten times. The chain links TRBV4-3 to TRBJ2-2, with D perhaps TRBD1 or TRBD2 (5 bases each). Trimming took off 0 bases at V and 0 bases at J, with 14 bases between the two ends. Per germline, CDR1 LGHNA and CDR2 YSLEER. CDR3 length equals 18 residues. CDR3 DNA: TGCGCCAGCAGCCAAGATACCGGGGCATTGGCGAACACCGGGGAGCTGTTTTTT. Translated, it gives CASSQDTGALANTGELFF.

The rearrangement links TRBV4-1 to TRBJ1-2; D is possibly TRBD1 (6 bases). The CDR3 spans 15 residues. The germline V gene encodes CDR1 MGHRA and CDR2 YSYEKL. V gave up 1 base and J gave up 7 bases, with 16 bases separating them. Written as DNA, the CDR3 is TGCGCCAGCAGCCAAGGGACAGCCAGTCTATCTGGCTACACCTTC. Amino acid sequence: CASSQGTASLSGYTF.

The V call is TRBV12-3 or TRBV12-4, the J call TRBJ2-3, with 7 nucleotides matching TRBD2. The CDR3 totals 15 residues. V gave up 5 bases and J gave up 2 bases; unmatched junction bases: 7. DNA of the CDR3: TGTGCCAGCAGTCCACGGGACTACGACACAGATACGCAGTATTTT. Translating gives CASSPRDYDTDTQYF.

The CDR3 bases are TGTGCCAGCAGTCACGGCCCCTCACAGGGGACTTTTTTCTCTGGGGCCAACGTCCTGACTTTC. Translated: CASSHGPSQGTFFSGANVLTF. The genes are TRBV11-1 and TRBJ2-6; TRBD1 might be the D (7 bases). Trimming stripped 6 bases from V and 0 bases from J, with 27 bases between. The CDR3 is 21 residues long. Germline CDR1 SGHAT, CDR2 FQDESV (reference sequence). The full variable domain, completed using reference TRBV11-1 and TRBJ2-6, is EAEVAQSPRYKITEKSQAVAFWCDPISGHATLYWYRQILGQGPELLVQFQDESVVDDSQLPKDRFSAERLKGVDSTLKIQPAELGDSAMYLCASSHGPSQGTFFSGANVLTFGAGSRLTVL.

This clonotype was seen ten or more times. The chain employs TRBV4-1 and TRBJ2-5; either TRBD1 or TRBD2 may supply D (7 bases each). V was clipped by 0 bases and J by 4 bases, with 15 bases between them. CDR1 and CDR2 from the germline V gene are MGHRA and YSYEKL. CDR3 length: 16 residues. CDR3 DNA: TGCGCCAGCAGCCAAGATTTGACAGGGAGGGGAGAGACCCAGTACTTC. This translates into CASSQDLTGRGETQYF.

V and J are TRBV4-3 and TRBJ1-1, with D possibly being TRBD1 (5 bases). The ends were cut back, 4 bases at V and 8 bases at J, with 20 bases in the middle. CDR3 length equals 15 residues. The germline CDR1 and CDR2 sequences are LGHNA and YSLEER. DNA of the CDR3: TGCGCCAGCAGCCCCAATCTGGGGGAAGTATCCGAAGCTTTCTTT. Its protein is CASSPNLGEVSEAFF.

This clonotype turned up a few times. The germline gene is not matched at one end of the junction; a read error may be the cause. The rearrangement uses TRBV4-2 and TRBJ2-3; no definite D call. CDR1 is LGHNA, CDR2 YNFKEQ, per germline. There are 16 residues in the CDR3. This CDR3 is CASSQDVASSTDTQYF. The DNA of the CDR3 is TGCGCCAGCAGCCAAGATGTGGCCTCTAGCACAGATACGCAGTATTTT.

This clonotype was seen ten or more times. CDR3 in amino acids: CSVTFRGRGETQYF. The CDR3 nucleotides are TGCAGCGTGACCTTCAGGGGGCGCGGGGAGACCCAGTACTTC. The V gene is TRBV29-1, the J gene TRBJ2-5; the match to TRBD1 covers 8 bases. Germline CDR1 reads SQVTM; CDR2 reads ANQGSEA. V dropped 6 bases and J dropped 5; count of bases not matched to a gene: 11. The CDR3 loop spans 14 amino acids.